This is a list of T cell receptor beta chains from one sample in a study of early T cells in non-severe SARS-CoV-2 infection. In TCRdb, the 5' RACE reads were re-called with MiXCR into one record per CDR3 protein. The sample contains about 110,000 distinct CDR3 sequences, around 10% of which appear only once. Sequencing used whole blood. The receptors derive from an adult who was a healthcare worker with PCR-confirmed SARS-CoV-2 infection or an uninfected control (not recorded which). Each CDR3 is given with its conserved first and last residue. Fields, in order: J gene, V gene, D gene, clone size, CDR3 DNA, CDR3 protein. A D gene is named only where the DNA matches it firmly. Where a row states a size, it is once, few, many or the class of an expanded clone; other rows omit it.

TRBJ1-1 | TRBV20-1 | TRBD1 | few | TGCAGTGCTCCCGCTCCCCACAGGGGAATGAACACTGAAGCTTTCTTT | CSAPAPHRGMNTEAFF
TRBJ2-5 | TRBV3-1 | - | - | TGTGCCAGCAGAAGACAGGGAGGAGAGACCCAGTACTTC | CASRRQGGETQYF
TRBJ2-3 | TRBV5-1 | - | - | TGCGCCAGCAGCTTGGACAGGTCGCCAGATACGCAGTATTTT | CASSLDRSPDTQYF
TRBJ2-1 | TRBV7-6 | - | many | TGTGCCAGCAGCTTACCGACAGGAGCGAATGAGCAGTTCTTC | CASSLPTGANEQFF
TRBJ2-7 | TRBV6-4 | - | - | TGTGCCAGTCCGAAGCAGGCACTGTACGAGCAGTACTTC | CASPKQALYEQYF
TRBJ1-1 | TRBV6-6 | TRBD1 | many | TGTGCCAGCAGTTACCGACAGGGGGGCGCTGAAGCTTTCTTT | CASSYRQGGAEAFF
TRBJ2-3 | TRBV18 | - | - | TGTGCCAGCTCGCCTCCAGGCGGCACAGATACGCAGTATTTT | CASSPPGGTDTQYF
TRBJ1-4 | TRBV5-1 | TRBD1 | many | TGCGCCAGCAGCCCCGGGACAGGCTATGAAAAACTGTTTTTT | CASSPGTGYEKLFF
TRBJ1-1 | TRBV30 | - | - | TGTGCCTGTCGGGACGTCGGAATGAACACTGAAGCTTTCTTT | CACRDVGMNTEAFF
TRBJ1-5 | TRBV2 | - | - | TGTGCCAGCAGTGTCGGGGGCTTTCATAGCAATCAGCCCCAGCATTTT | CASSVGGFHSNQPQHF
TRBJ2-1 | TRBV20-1 | - | many | TGCAGTGCTAGAGATCGGACCGCAGGAGGAGGGACACGGAATGAGCAGTTCTTC | CSARDRTAGGGTRNEQFF
TRBJ1-2 | TRBV7-9 | - | few | TGTGCCAGCAGCCGTTCTTCCTATGGCTACACCTTC | CASSRSSYGYTF
TRBJ2-7 | TRBV5-5 | TRBD1 | few | TGTGCCAGCAGCTACCCGGCAGGGGGCTATGACGAGCAGTACTTC | CASSYPAGGYDEQYF
TRBJ2-7 | TRBV10-3 | - | many | TGTGCCATCGGGGACTTGCCTGCCTACGAGCAGTACTTC | CAIGDLPAYEQYF
TRBJ2-1 | TRBV29-1 | - | once | TGCAGCGTCGAATATGAGCAGTTCTTC | CSVEYEQFF
TRBJ2-1 | TRBV6-1 | TRBD2 | few | TGTGCCAGCAGAGAGCGGGGGGCCGGAAACAATGAGCAGTTCTTC | CASRERGAGNNEQFF
TRBJ2-7 | TRBV29-1 | TRBD2 | many | TGCAGCGTTGATGGGGCTAGCGGGAGCCACGAGCAGTACTTC | CSVDGASGSHEQYF
TRBJ1-2 | TRBV6-5 | - | few | TGTGCCAGCACCCAAGGAGGGACCAACTATGGCTACACCTTC | CASTQGGTNYGYTF
TRBJ2-1 | TRBV14 | - | - | TGTGCCAGCAGCCAAGCTTCGGGCTTAACCCGCAATGAGCAGTTCTTC | CASSQASGLTRNEQFF
TRBJ2-1 | TRBV3-1 | TRBD2 | few | TGTGCCACGGGGGCTAGCGGGAGGGTCTCCTACAATGAGCAGTTCTTC | CATGASGRVSYNEQFF
TRBJ1-5 | TRBV10-3 | TRBD1 | - | TGTGCCATCAGTGAGGGACAGGGTGGAAATCAGCCCCAGCATTTT | CAISEGQGGNQPQHF